The entry that follows covers one T cell receptor (beta chain) sequence. The target of this receptor is not known. No quality values exist for individual bases; no much larger clone is one base distant. For sequencing of the TCRbeta CDR3 region, genomic DNA was extracted from the sorted cells. The immunoSEQ Assay was used for sequencing of TCRbeta CDR3 regions. The table was pulled from immuneACCESS by TCRdb, which kept in-frame rearrangements only. Such tables lose some clones; where checked, under half of the loss comes from unresolved V genes, and the rest has no known cause. This sample comprises under 55,000 clones, about nine tenths of them detected only once. 5.5% to 7% of the sample lies in the top ten. The trial excluded patients who had a history of autoimmune disease or who were on systemic immunosuppression. Peripheral blood for TCR sequencing was collected from all dose cohorts at baseline, on cycle 4 day 1, and on cycle 7 day 1. The samples were taken from a phase I, first-in-human, multicenter, open-label dose-escalation trial of ivuxolimab. Adults with locally advanced or metastatic melanoma, renal cell carcinoma, hepatocellular carcinoma or head and neck squamous cell carcinoma were enrolled in the trial. Before TCR sequencing, CD4+ T cells and CD8+ T cells were sorted from peripheral blood as separate populations.

This sample is drawn from a study of OX40 agonist ivuxolimab in advanced cancers. Some background on the complete study: The costimulatory receptor OX40 (CD134) was targeted by ivuxolimab, a fully human IgG2 agonistic monoclonal antibody. Of the 50 to 55 dose-escalation patients, hepatocellular carcinoma was present in about 20, melanoma in around 15, renal cell carcinoma in 9 and head and neck cancer in 9. Peripheral TCRbeta sequencing was intended to test whether TCR sequence diversity was altered and clonal T-cell expansion was caused by ivuxolimab. Partial responses were achieved by three dose-escalation patients, of whom one had hepatocellular carcinoma and two had cutaneous melanoma. Patients were allowed to have had prior anti-PD-1, anti-PD-L1 or anti-CTLA-4 therapy, and approximately 40% of the dose-escalation patients had previously received checkpoint inhibitors. In the dose-escalation cohort, 70% to 85% of patients were male, and the mean age was roughly 56 years with a range of roughly 23 to 79. Intravenous ivuxolimab was administered to patients every 2 weeks at six dose levels: 0.01, 0.1, 0.3, 1.5, 3 and 10 mg/kg. The monotherapy dose-escalation portion (N ≈ 56 patients) of the phase I ivuxolimab trial is reported in the paper. The investigation overall reported the following: At doses of 0.1 to 3.0 mg/kg, clonal expansion of both CD4+ and CD8+ T cells in blood was seen between baseline and week 6. Low levels of normalized T-cell clonal expansion were also seen in some patients who did not respond. Antigen specificity was not determined for the clonally expanded peripheral T cells. Partial responders in the 0.1-3.0 mg/kg groups had among the lowest normalized peripheral clonal expansion, especially among CD8+ T cells. After ivuxolimab, CD8+ T cells had more expanded clones than CD4+ T cells on average.

Measured from the cysteine to the phenylalanine, the CDR3 is 16 residues long. Of all the DNA, just the CDR3 is kept, 48 bases in frame from base 1. CDR1 and CDR2 are read off the germline V gene as SGHRS and YFSETQ. V was cut back by 3 bases and J by 0 bases, leaving a gap of 13 bases between them. This specimen consisted of CD4+ or CD8+ T cells sorted from blood, obtained in a trial of the OX40 agonist ivuxolimab. This receptor was identified in an adult with an advanced solid tumor such as melanoma, head and neck, liver or kidney cancer. The rearrangement combines TRBV5-1 with TRBJ2-1; a tentative D call is TRBD1 (5 bases match). The encoded CDR3 is CASSSDTRSSYNEQFF. The sequenced DNA: TGCGCCAGCAGCTCGGACACCCGGAGCTCCTACAATGAGCAGTTCTTC.